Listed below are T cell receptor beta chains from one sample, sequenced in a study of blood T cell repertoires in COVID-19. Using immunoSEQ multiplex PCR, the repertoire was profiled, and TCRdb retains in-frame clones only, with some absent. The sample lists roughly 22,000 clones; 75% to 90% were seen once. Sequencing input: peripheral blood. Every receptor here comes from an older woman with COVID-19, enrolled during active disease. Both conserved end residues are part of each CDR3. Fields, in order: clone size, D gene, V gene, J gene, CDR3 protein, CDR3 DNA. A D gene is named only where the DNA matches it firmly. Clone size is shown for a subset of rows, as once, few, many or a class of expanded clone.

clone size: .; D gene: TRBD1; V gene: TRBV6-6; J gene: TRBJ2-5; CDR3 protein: CASSSQGPETQYF; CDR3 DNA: TGTGCCAGCAGTTCACAGGGGCCAGAGACCCAGTACTTC
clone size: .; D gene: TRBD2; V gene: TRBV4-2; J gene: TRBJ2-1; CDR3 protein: CASSYGSGTSANEQFF; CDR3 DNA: TGTGCCAGCAGCTACGGATCCGGGACTAGCGCCAATGAGCAGTTCTTC
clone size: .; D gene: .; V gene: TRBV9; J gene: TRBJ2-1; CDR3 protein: CASMGLSGSEQFF; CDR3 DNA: TGTGCCAGCATGGGACTTTCCGGGAGTGAGCAGTTCTTC
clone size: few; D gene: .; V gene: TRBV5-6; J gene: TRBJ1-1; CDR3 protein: CASSLWTTGGATEAFF; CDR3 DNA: TGTGCCAGCAGCTTGTGGACGACCGGAGGGGCCACTGAAGCTTTCTTT
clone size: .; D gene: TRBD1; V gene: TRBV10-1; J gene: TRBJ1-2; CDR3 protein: CASSHRQGTYGYTF; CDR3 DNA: TGCGCCAGCTCTCACCGACAGGGGACCTATGGCTACACCTTC
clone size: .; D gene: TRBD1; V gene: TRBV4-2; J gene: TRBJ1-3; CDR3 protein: CASSQEGTGSGNTIYF; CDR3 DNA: TGTGCCAGCAGCCAAGAGGGGACAGGGAGTGGAAACACCATATATTTT
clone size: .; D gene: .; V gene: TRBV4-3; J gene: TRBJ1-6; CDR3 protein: CASSHAGAPWSNSPLHF; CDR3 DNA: TGCGCCAGCAGCCATGCAGGGGCCCCCTGGTCTAATTCACCCCTCCACTTT
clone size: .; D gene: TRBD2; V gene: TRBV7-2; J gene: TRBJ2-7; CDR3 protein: CASSLEASGGPFSYEQYF; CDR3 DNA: TGTGCCAGCAGCTTAGAGGCTAGCGGGGGGCCTTTCTCCTACGAGCAGTACTTC
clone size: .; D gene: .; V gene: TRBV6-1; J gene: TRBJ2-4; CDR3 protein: CASSELGNIQYF; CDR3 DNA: TGTGCCAGCAGTGAACTAGGCAACATTCAGTACTTC
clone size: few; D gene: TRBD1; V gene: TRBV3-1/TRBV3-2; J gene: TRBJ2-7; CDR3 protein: CASSQGRQGVEQYF; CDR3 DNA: TGTGCCAGCAGCCAGGGAAGACAGGGTGTCGAGCAGTACTTC
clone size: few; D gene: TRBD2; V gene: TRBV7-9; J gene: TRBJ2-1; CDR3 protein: CASSTGLATFFTYNEQFF; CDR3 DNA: TGTGCCAGCAGCACCGGACTAGCCACGTTCTTCACCTACAATGAGCAGTTCTTC
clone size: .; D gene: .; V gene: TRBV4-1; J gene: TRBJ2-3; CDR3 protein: CASSQDHLGRDTQYF; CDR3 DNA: TGCGCCAGCAGCCAAGACCACCTAGGGAGGGATACGCAGTATTTT
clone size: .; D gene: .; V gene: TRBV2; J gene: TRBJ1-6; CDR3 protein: CASSAGRNSPLHF; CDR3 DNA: TGTGCCAGCAGTGCCGGGAGGAATTCACCCCTCCACTTT
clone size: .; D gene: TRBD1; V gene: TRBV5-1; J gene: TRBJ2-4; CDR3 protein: CASSPGQGLAKNIQYF; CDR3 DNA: TGCGCCAGCAGCCCCGGACAGGGACTAGCCAAAAACATTCAGTACTTC
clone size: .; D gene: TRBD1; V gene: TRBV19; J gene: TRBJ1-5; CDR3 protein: CASRRQGNSNQPQHF; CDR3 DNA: TGTGCCAGTAGGAGACAGGGAAATAGCAATCAGCCCCAGCATTTT
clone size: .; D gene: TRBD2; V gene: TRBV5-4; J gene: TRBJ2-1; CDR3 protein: CASSWQGTRFEQFF; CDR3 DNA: TGTGCCAGCAGCTGGCAAGGGACTAGATTTGAGCAGTTCTTC
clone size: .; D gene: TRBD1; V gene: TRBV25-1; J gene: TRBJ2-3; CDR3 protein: CATSDRAADTQYF; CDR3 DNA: TGTGCCACCTCGGACAGGGCGGCAGATACGCAGTATTTT
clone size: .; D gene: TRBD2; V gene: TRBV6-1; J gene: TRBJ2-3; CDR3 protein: CASSERLAGVAQYF; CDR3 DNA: TGTGCCAGCAGTGAAAGACTAGCGGGAGTCGCGCAGTATTTT
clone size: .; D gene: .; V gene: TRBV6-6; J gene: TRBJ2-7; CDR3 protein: CASTGQYEQYF; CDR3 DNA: TGTGCCAGCACCGGACAGTACGAGCAGTACTTC
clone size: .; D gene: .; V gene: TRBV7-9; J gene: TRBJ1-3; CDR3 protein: CASSFGDSGNTIYF; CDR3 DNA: TGTGCCAGCAGCTTCGGTGACTCTGGAAACACCATATATTTT
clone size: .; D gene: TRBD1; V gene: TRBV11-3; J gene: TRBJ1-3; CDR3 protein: CASSLSQGARRNTIYF; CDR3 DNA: TGTGCCAGCAGCTTATCCCAGGGGGCGCGTAGAAACACCATATATTTT
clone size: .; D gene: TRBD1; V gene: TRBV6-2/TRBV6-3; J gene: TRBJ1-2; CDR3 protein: CASSYSTSGGYGYTF; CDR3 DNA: TGTGCCAGCAGTTACTCGACTTCAGGGGGCTATGGCTACACCTTC
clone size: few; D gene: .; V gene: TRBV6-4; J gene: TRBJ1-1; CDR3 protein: CASSEVASTEAFF; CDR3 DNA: TGTGCCAGCAGCGAGGTGGCCAGCACTGAAGCTTTCTTT
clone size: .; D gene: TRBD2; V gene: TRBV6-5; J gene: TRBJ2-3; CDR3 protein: CASTGLAGFTDTQYF; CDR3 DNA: TGTGCCAGCACGGGACTAGCGGGGTTTACAGATACGCAGTATTTT
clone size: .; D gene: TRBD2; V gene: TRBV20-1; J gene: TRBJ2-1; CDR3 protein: CSASPSGDFSYNEQFF; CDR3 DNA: TGCAGTGCTAGTCCTAGCGGGGACTTCTCCTACAATGAGCAGTTCTTC
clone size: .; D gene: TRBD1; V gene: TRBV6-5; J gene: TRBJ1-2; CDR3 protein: CASSSGQGRGGYTF; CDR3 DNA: TGTGCCAGCAGTTCCGGACAGGGGAGGGGTGGCTACACCTTC
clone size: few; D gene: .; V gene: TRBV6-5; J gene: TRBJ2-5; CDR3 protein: CASSTGARGTQYF; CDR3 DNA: TGTGCCAGCAGCACAGGGGCGCGGGGGACCCAGTACTTC
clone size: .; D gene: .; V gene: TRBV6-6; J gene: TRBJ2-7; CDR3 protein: CASSRTGLVAGTSSLEQYF; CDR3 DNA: TGTGCCAGCAGTCGAACCGGTTTGGTGGCGGGGACCTCCTCTCTCGAGCAGTACTTC
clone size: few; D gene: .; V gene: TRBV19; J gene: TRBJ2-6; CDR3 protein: CASKFSGANVLTF; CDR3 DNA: TGTGCTTCTAAATTCTCTGGGGCCAACGTCCTGACTTTC
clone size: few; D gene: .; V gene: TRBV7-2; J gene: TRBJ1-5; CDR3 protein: CASSLVGEDSFGSGAQHF; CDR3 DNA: TGTGCCAGCAGCTTAGTAGGCGAGGACAGTTTCGGATCAGGGGCCCAGCATTTT
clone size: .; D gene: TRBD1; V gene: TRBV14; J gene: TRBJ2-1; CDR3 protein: CASSRDRDDNEQFF; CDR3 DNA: TGTGCCAGCAGCCGGGACAGGGATGACAATGAGCAGTTCTTC
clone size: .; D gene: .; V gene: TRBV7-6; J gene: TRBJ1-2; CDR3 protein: CASSAMTGVGYTF; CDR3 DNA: TGTGCCAGCAGCGCCATGACCGGGGTCGGCTACACCTTC
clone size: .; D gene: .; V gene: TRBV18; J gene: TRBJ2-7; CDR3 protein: CASSPPSGSYEQYF; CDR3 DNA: TGTGCCAGCTCACCGCCCAGCGGGTCCTACGAGCAGTACTTC
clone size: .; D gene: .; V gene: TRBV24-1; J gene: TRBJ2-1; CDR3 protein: CATSRGNEQFF; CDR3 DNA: TGTGCCACCAGCCGGGGGAATGAGCAGTTCTTC
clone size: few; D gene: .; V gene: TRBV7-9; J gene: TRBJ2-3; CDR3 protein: CASSLQGSTDTQYF; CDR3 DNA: TGTGCCAGCAGCCTCCAGGGGTCCACAGATACGCAGTATTTT
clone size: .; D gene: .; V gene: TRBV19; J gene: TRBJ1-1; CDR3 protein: CASSIRREAEAFF; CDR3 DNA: TGTGCCAGTAGTATCCGCAGGGAAGCTGAAGCTTTCTTT
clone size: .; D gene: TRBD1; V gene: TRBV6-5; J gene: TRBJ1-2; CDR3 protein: CASSPRRRGVGYTF; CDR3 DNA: TGTGCCAGCAGCCCAAGACGCAGGGGGGTCGGCTACACCTTC
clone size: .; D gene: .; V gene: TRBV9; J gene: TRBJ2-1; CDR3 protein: CASSAPGDSSYNEQFF; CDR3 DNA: TGTGCCAGCAGCGCCCCAGGGGATAGCTCCTACAATGAGCAGTTCTTC
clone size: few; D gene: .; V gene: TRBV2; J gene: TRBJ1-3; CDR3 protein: CASSEASGLGNTIYF; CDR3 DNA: TGTGCCAGCAGTGAAGCGTCGGGGTTGGGAAACACCATATATTTT
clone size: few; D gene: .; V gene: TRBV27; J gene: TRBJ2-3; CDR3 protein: CASSLSAGSDTQYF; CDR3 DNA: TGTGCCAGCAGTTTATCGGCGGGGTCAGATACGCAGTATTTT
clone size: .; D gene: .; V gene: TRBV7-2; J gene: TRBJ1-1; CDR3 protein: CASRLLPGHEAFF; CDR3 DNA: TGTGCCAGCAGATTGCTCCCCGGTCATGAAGCTTTCTTT
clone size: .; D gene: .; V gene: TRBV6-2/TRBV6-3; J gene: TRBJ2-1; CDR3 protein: CASSLDSLNEQFF; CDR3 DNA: TGTGCCAGCAGTTTGGACAGCCTCAATGAGCAGTTCTTC
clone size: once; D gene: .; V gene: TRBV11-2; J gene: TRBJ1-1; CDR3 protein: CASSLDLRGEAFF; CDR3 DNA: TGTGCCAGCAGCTTAGATCTTAGGGGGGAAGCTTTCTTT
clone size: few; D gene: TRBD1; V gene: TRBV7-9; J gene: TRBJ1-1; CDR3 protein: CASSSPGTGVPEAFF; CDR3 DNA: TGTGCCAGCAGCAGTCCCGGGACAGGGGTTCCTGAAGCTTTCTTT
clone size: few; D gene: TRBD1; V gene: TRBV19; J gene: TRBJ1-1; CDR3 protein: CASSTPRDRVPLFQGAEAFF; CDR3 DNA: TGTGCCAGTAGTACTCCTCGGGACAGGGTCCCACTTTTCCAGGGGGCTGAAGCTTTCTTT
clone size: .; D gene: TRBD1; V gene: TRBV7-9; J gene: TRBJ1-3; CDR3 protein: CASSLAGGPNSGNTIYF; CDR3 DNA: TGTGCCAGCAGCTTAGCAGGGGGCCCCAACTCTGGAAACACCATATATTTT
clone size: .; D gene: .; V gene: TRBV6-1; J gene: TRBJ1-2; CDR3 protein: CASSEGTGSLYGYTF; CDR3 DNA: TGTGCCAGCAGTGAAGGTACAGGATCCCTCTATGGCTACACCTTC
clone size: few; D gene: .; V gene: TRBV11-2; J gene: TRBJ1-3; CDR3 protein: CASSLLQGGNTIYF; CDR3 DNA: TGTGCCAGCAGCTTACTACAGGGCGGCAACACCATATATTTT
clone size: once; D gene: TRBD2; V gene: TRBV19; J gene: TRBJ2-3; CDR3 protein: CASSMGGSRSDTQYF; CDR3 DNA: TGTGCCAGTAGTATGGGAGGGAGCAGGTCAGATACGCAGTATTTT
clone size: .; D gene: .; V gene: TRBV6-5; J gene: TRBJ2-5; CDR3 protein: CASSYSRRGQETQYF; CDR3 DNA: TGTGCCAGCAGTTACTCGAGGAGGGGTCAAGAGACCCAGTACTTC
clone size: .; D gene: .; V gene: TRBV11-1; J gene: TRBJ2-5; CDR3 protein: CASSPADTPGEETQYF; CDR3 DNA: TGTGCCAGCAGCCCCGCGGACACCCCGGGCGAAGAGACCCAGTACTTC
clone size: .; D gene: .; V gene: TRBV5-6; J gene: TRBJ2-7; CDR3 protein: CASSFGQILRGQYF; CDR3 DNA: TGTGCCAGCAGCTTCGGACAGATCCTACGAGGGCAGTACTTC